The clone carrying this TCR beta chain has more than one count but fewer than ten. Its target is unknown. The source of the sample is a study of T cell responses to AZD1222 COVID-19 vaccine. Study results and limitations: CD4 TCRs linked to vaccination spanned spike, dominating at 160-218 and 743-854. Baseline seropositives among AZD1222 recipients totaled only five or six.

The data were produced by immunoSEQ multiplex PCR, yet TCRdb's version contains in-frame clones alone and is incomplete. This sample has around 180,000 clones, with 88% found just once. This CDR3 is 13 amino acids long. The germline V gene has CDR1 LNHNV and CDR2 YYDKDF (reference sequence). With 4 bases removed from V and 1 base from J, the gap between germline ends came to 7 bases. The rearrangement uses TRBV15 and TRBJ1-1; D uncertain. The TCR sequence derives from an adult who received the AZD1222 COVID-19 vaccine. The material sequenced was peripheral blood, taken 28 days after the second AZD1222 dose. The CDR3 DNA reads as TGTGCCACCAGCATGGGAGAGAACACTGAAGCTTTCTTT. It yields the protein CATSMGENTEAFF.